The following is a T cell receptor (beta chain) sequence with its context. The antigen is unknown. CDR3 size: 15 residues. The V and J ends lost 3 bases and 6 bases respectively, with 15 bases between them. CDR1 is LNHDA, CDR2 SQIVND, per germline (reference sequence). In each case, RNA was isolated and then reverse transcribed into cDNA as the sequencing template. Repertoires were generated with immunoSEQ multiplex PCR, while TCRdb's copy carries only in-frame clones and drops some. Of about 180,000 clones detected, about 47% appear once; the ten largest clones hold about 9.5%. The data were obtained in a study of CD8+ T cells in alopecia areata. Study findings and constraints: Only one nonresponder was present, which leaves the link between baseline CD8+ expansion and response uncertain. Scalp lesions, especially in alopecia totalis/universalis, had higher clonality than normal scalp.

Treatment in this sample: oral pan-JAK inhibitor, 5-10 mg twice daily. The sequencing here drew on CD8+ T cells sorted from blood, taken at week 52, from a patient treated with tofacitinib. This clonotype originated in a human donor with alopecia areata. The rearrangement joins TRBV19 to TRBJ1-5; a weak D match, TRBD1 (5 bases). The CDR3 region has the DNA TGTGCCAGTAGTATTGGCCGGGCGGGGCTTCAGCCCCAGCATTTT. Protein sequence: CASSIGRAGLQPQHF.